A single sample gave rise to the 8 T cell receptor beta chains below, sequenced in a study of shared clonotypes between healthy human individuals. Some clones are missing from TCRdb's copy, which holds only in-frame ones; the method was immunoSEQ multiplex PCR. The sample lists roughly 1,500,000 clones, around 98.5% occurring once. Sequences were obtained from naive CD4+ T cells sorted from blood. Subset described: CD45RA+ positively selected. These receptors originate from a man aged 25-40 years in good health.

V usage is TRBV5-1 and J usage is TRBJ1-2; possibly TRBD1 for D (5 bases). From germline, CDR1 is SGHRS and CDR2 YFSETQ. The CDR3 length is 14 residues. Trimming removed 4 bases at V and 2 bases at J, with 12 bases between. The DNA for the CDR3 is TGCGCCAGCAGCCCCCTAGACAGAAACTATGGCTACACCTTC. Translated, it gives CASSPLDRNYGYTF.

J is TRBJ2-7 and V is TRBV29-1; either TRBD1 or TRBD2 may supply D (6 bases each). The length of the CDR3 is 12 residues. Germline values: CDR1 SQVTM, CDR2 ANQGSEA. V was shortened by 4 bases and J by 2 bases, with 9 bases between the two germline ends. The CDR3 is CSVGGAAYEQYF. CDR3 sequence (DNA): TGCAGCGTTGGGGGGGCCGCCTACGAGCAGTACTTC.

The chain joins TRBV11-3 to TRBJ2-1; 9 nucleotides match TRBD2. The CDR3 length is 15 residues. Losses at the gene ends were 4 bases for V and 9 bases for J; bases not matched to a gene: 10. Germline V gene lookup returns CDR1 SGHNT and CDR2 YENEEA. In nucleotides, the CDR3 is TGTGCCAGCAGCTCGGTTAGCGGGAGTTTTGGTGAGCAGTTCTTC. Translated: CASSSVSGSFGEQFF.

This clone was counted a single time. This chain uses TRBV5-4 with TRBJ2-5, with D tentatively TRBD1 (6 bases). Germline V lookup: CDR1 SGHNT, CDR2 YYREEE (reference sequence). V was trimmed by 6 bases and J by 3 bases, leaving 15 bases between them. This CDR3 spans 14 amino acids. The CDR3 sequence: CASTEKRQEETQYF. In DNA, the CDR3 is TGTGCCAGCACCGAGAAAAGACAGGAAGAGACCCAGTACTTC.

The chain combines TRBV7-8 with TRBJ2-1; 10 nucleotides agree with TRBD1. The germline V gene has CDR1 SGHVS and CDR2 FQNEAQ. This CDR3 has 15 residues. The junction had 7 bases not matched to a gene; V was cut back by 5 bases and J by 6 bases. The CDR3 sequence: CASSGGTGVVNEQFF. CDR3 coding DNA: TGTGCCAGCAGCGGGGGGACAGGGGTGGTCAATGAGCAGTTCTTC.

Concerning this clone: Other DNA sequences of this sample code for an identical CDR3. The chain couples TRBV9 to TRBJ1-3; unclear D gene. Trimming stripped 0 bases from V and 0 bases from J, with 4 bases between. CDR1 and CDR2 from the germline V gene are SGDLS and YYNGEE. The CDR3 consists of 14 residues. The CDR3: CASSVDSSGNTIYF. The CDR3 DNA reads as TGTGCCAGCAGCGTAGACTCCTCTGGAAACACCATATATTTT.

This clone was found once. The J gene is TRBJ2-7, the V gene TRBV27; D perhaps matches TRBD2 (6 bases). The length of the CDR3 is 14 residues. Germline lookup yields CDR1 MNHEY and CDR2 SMNVEV (reference sequence). V was pared by 5 bases and J by 5 bases, with 16 bases between. This CDR3 is CASSPRAGIHEQYF. CDR3 in DNA: TGTGCCAGCAGTCCCCGGGCGGGGATCCACGAGCAGTACTTC.

This chain uses TRBV19 with TRBJ2-2; D uncertain. Trimming pared 4 bases from V and 6 bases from J, leaving 12 bases between. The germline V gene encodes CDR1 LNHDA and CDR2 SQIVND (reference sequence). This CDR3 has 14 amino acids. CDR3 in amino acids: CASSTPGSSGELFF. Here the CDR3 DNA reads TGTGCCAGTAGTACCCCCGGGTCTTCCGGGGAGCTGTTTTTT.